This paragraph reports one T cell receptor beta chain. Its antigen is unknown. This CDR3 has 16 residues. Trimming cost V 0 bases and J 6 bases, with 15 bases left between them. Germline CDR1 and CDR2: MNHEY and SVGEGT. The data belong to a study of T-cell memory formation after mild COVID-19. Overall study: TCR clusters were mostly confined to one donor each.

TCRdb fed the 5' RACE reads into MiXCR, producing one record per CDR3 protein. The sample has 250,000 to 350,000 distinct CDR3 sequences, around 19% seen once; the top ten hold more than 20%. General study results and limits: The study found contracting CD4+ clones mainly in CM and EM and contracting CD8+ clones in EMRA. Later expanders leaned toward CD4+, whereas clones contracting from day 15 to 85 were balanced CD4/CD8.

The chain is built from TRBV6-2 or TRBV6-3 and TRBJ2-1; weak D call: TRBD1 (5 bases). The sample taken for sequencing was PBMCs or a T cell subset sorted from them (not recorded which). This sequence originates from a man aged 18 to 29 who had mild COVID-19 (a few samples of this study predate the infection). Cell type and time point are not known. The CDR3 coding sequence is TGTGCCAGCAGTTACTCGGGGCATCGGCAGCCCAATGAGCAGTTCTTC. Translating it yields CASSYSGHRQPNEQFF.